This record looks at one T cell receptor (beta chain) sequence and its context. The data were taken from a study of CD8 T cells in Susac syndrome. Sequencing of TCR beta, carried out with a high-throughput approach, was applied to CD8+ and CD4+ T cells from the blood. Random hexamers were used to reverse transcribe an amount of about 0.45 to 1 ug RNA. TCRdb passed the immunoSEQ multiplex PCR reads through MiXCR, listing each CDR3 protein once. Of around 160,000 distinct CDR3 sequences listed, around 96% are singletons. The receptor was derived from a human donor in good health. Sequenced input: CD4+ T cells from PBMCs.

The CDR3 nucleotides read TGCAGTGCTAGCTTGGCAGGGAGCTCCTACGAGCAGTACTTC. The encoded protein is CSASLAGSSYEQYF. The genes are TRBV20-1 and TRBJ2-7; the D call may be TRBD1 or TRBD2 (5 bases each). The CDR3 is 14 amino acids. Germline CDR1 and CDR2: DFQATT and SNEGSKA (reference sequence). Trimming left V 3 bases short and J 0 bases short, with 12 bases between.